This T cell receptor beta chain was retrieved from a study of blood T cell dynamics during melanoma immunotherapy. Study results and limitations: Unlike progressors, later disease-control patients had W3 repertoires gaining clonality or diversity.

The data were produced by immunoSEQ multiplex PCR, yet TCRdb's version contains in-frame clones alone and is incomplete. The table shows 9,900 or so clones, with about 87% occurring only once. Trimming stripped 4 bases from V and 5 bases from J, with 0 bases between. This CDR3 has 9 residues. CDR1 GTSNPN and CDR2 SVGIG come from the germline V gene (reference sequence). Documented time point: pre-treatment baseline. This clone was recorded a few times. The target antigen is unknown. Sample: blood, taken from a patient treated with checkpoint blockade. The chain carries TRBV30 and TRBJ1-5; D uncertain. The TCR sequence derives from a human donor with melanoma. The CDR3 DNA is TGTGCCTGGAATCAGCCCCAGCATTTT. This sequence encodes CAWNQPQHF.